This T cell receptor beta chain stems from a study of blood T cell repertoires in COVID-19. The V gene end was trimmed by 5 bases and the J gene end by 8 bases; junction bases not matched to a gene: 6. The CDR3 loop spans 15 amino acids. Germline loops: CDR1 SGHAT, CDR2 FQNNGV. Sequenced by immunoSEQ multiplex PCR; TCRdb stores in-frame clones only, minus some. The sample has roughly 130,000 clones, approximately 80% seen once. The clonotype originates from a man aged 65 to 85 with acute or convalescent COVID-19. What was sequenced was peripheral blood. V gene TRBV11-2 combines with J gene TRBJ2-1; 13 bases fit TRBD2. The chain's CDR3 is CASSQTSGGPHEQFF. The CDR3 nucleotides are TGTGCCAGCAGCCAGACTAGCGGGGGGCCCCATGAGCAGTTCTTC.